The 10 T cell receptor beta chains listed next were all sequenced from one sample in a study of shared clonotypes between healthy human individuals. Generated by immunoSEQ multiplex PCR, the TCRdb table keeps only in-frame clones and is missing some. The sample gives over 2 million clones, approximately 90% of which show up once; around 0.38% is in the top ten. Source material: naive CD4+ T cells from PBMCs. Subset noted: CD45RA+ positively selected. These receptor sequences come from a man aged 18 to 30 in good health. Some clones in this sample may be carry-over from other donors' samples.

This chain uses TRBV6-6 with TRBJ1-5; D possibly corresponds to TRBD1 (5 bases). The CDR3 consists of 15 residues. Germline CDR1 reads MNHNY; CDR2 reads SVGAGI (reference sequence). V dropped 5 bases and J dropped 0 bases, with 11 bases sitting between them. CDR3 protein: CASSRGRYSNQPQHF. Written as DNA, the CDR3 is TGTGCCAGCAGTAGGGGACGGTATAGCAATCAGCCCCAGCATTTT.

This chain joins TRBV19 and TRBJ2-7; the D gene is possibly TRBD1 (6 bases). CDR3 length equals 17 residues. Germline CDR1 LNHDA, CDR2 SQIVND (reference sequence). V was pared by 2 bases and J by 2 bases, with 19 bases between. CDR3 sequence reads: CASSIRQGHQKAYEQYF. For the CDR3, the DNA is TGTGCCAGTAGTATACGCCAGGGACACCAGAAGGCCTACGAGCAGTACTTC.

The CDR3 DNA is TGTGCCAGCAGCAGCGGGACAGGGCCTTTTGACTATGGCTACACCTTC. It is translated as CASSSGTGPFDYGYTF. The chain joins TRBV28 to TRBJ1-2, with 9 nucleotides matching TRBD1. The CDR3 loop spans 16 amino acids. Trimming took 6 bases from V and 3 from J; bases not matched to a gene: 11. Germline lookup yields CDR1 MDHEN and CDR2 SYDVKM.

The chain recombines TRBV7-6 with TRBJ1-1; D not resolved. CDR1 is SGHVS and CDR2 is FNYEAQ in the germline V gene. Trimming shortened V by 1 base and J by 10 bases, and 13 bases separated the two germline ends. The CDR3 has 13 residues. The CDR3 region has the DNA TGTGCCAGCAGCTTAGGGTCGACGGGGAGAGCTTTCTTT. Protein sequence: CASSLGSTGRAFF.

J is TRBJ2-3 and V is TRBV9; D uncertain. The CDR3 is 12 residues long. V was cut by 7 bases and J by 0 bases, with 6 bases left in between. The germline gives CDR1 SGDLS, CDR2 YYNGEE. CDR3 DNA: TGTGCCAGCGGGAAAAGCACAGATACGCAGTATTTT. This gives the protein CASGKSTDTQYF.

For this clone: Other DNA sequences in the sample encode the same CDR3. The CDR3, as DNA: TGTGCCAGCTCACCAGCCTTGACAGATACGCAGTATTTT. Encoded protein: CASSPALTDTQYF. The chain carries TRBV18 and TRBJ2-3, with unresolved D. CDR3 length: 13 amino acids. From germline, CDR1 is KGHSH and CDR2 LQKENI. V lost 2 bases and J 3 bases, leaving 6 bases between the germline ends.

The V and J genes are TRBV18 and TRBJ2-5, with 7 bases fitting TRBD1. The CDR3 runs to 13 residues. J lost 4 bases, V lost 3 bases, and 2 bases had no gene match. The V gene's germline CDR1 is KGHSH and CDR2 LQKENI. Here the CDR3 reads CASSPDRLETQYF. CDR3 in DNA: TGTGCCAGCTCACCGGACAGGCTAGAGACCCAGTACTTC.

The V call is TRBV19, the J call TRBJ2-3; D possibly corresponds to TRBD2 (5 bases). The germline CDR1 and CDR2 sequences are LNHDA and SQIVND (reference sequence). The ends were cut back, 6 bases at V and 3 bases at J, with 16 bases in the middle. The CDR3 is 15 amino acids. DNA for the CDR3: TGTGCCAGTAGGCCAACTTACCGAGGGACAGATACGCAGTATTTT. It specifies CASRPTYRGTDTQYF.

V usage is TRBV7-3 and J usage is TRBJ1-1, with D unclear. Trimming took off 2 bases at V and 0 bases at J, with 10 bases between the two ends. The length of the CDR3 is 15 residues. Germline V gene sequence: CDR1 SGHTA, CDR2 FQGTGA. CDR3 sequence reads: CASSLLRVMNTEAFF. CDR3 DNA: TGTGCCAGCAGCTTATTGAGGGTCATGAACACTGAAGCTTTCTTT.

The rearrangement links TRBV2 to TRBJ2-2; tentatively, D is TRBD2 (5 bases). The CDR3 covers 15 residues. Germline V CDR1 and CDR2: SNHLY, FYNNEI. Trimming took off 4 bases at V and 1 base at J, with 10 bases between the two ends. The CDR3 is CASSVLAGNTGELFF. CDR3 DNA: TGTGCCAGCAGTGTTCTGGCGGGGAACACCGGGGAGCTGTTTTTT.